Below are 11 T cell receptor beta chains sequenced from a single sample in a study of blood T cell repertoires in COVID-19. The method was immunoSEQ multiplex PCR; TCRdb's version includes in-frame clones alone and lacks a portion of them. The table shows more than 200,000 clones, with about 87% occurring only once. The sample consisted of peripheral blood. All receptors come from a woman in her twenties or thirties with COVID-19, enrolled during active disease.

The chain recombines TRBV19 with TRBJ1-1, with a weak D call TRBD1 (6 bases). V was cut by 7 bases and J by 1 base, with 19 bases left in between. The germline gives CDR1 LNHDA, CDR2 SQIVND (reference sequence). This CDR3 spans 16 amino acids. The chain's CDR3 is CASTPYRDTKNTEAFF. The CDR3 bases are TGTGCCAGTACCCCATATAGGGACACAAAGAACACTGAAGCTTTCTTT.

The rearrangement joins TRBV2 to TRBJ1-3; 8 bases align to TRBD1. Per germline, CDR1 SNHLY and CDR2 FYNNEI. Trimming cost V 5 bases and J 4 bases; bases outside gene matches: 7. This CDR3 spans 15 amino acids. CDR3 nucleotides: TGTGCCAGCAGTATTGACAGGGGAAAAGGAAACACCATATATTTT. This codes for CASSIDRGKGNTIYF.

This CDR3 reads CASSPGQGNYEQYF. In DNA, the CDR3 is TGTGCCAGCAGCCCGGGACAGGGTAACTACGAGCAGTACTTC. The V call is TRBV7-9, the J call TRBJ2-7; 9 positions match TRBD1. The J segment lost 3 bases and the V segment lost 5 bases, leaving 5 bases of the junction unmatched. Germline V CDR1 and CDR2: SEHNR, FQNEAQ (reference sequence). The length of the CDR3 is 14 residues.

The V gene is TRBV13, the J gene TRBJ2-7; D is perhaps TRBD2 (6 bases). Germline assignment: CDR1 PRHDT and CDR2 FYEKMQ (reference sequence). Between the trimmed V and J ends, which lost 4 bases and 3 bases, there was a span of 25 bases. The CDR3 extends over 18 amino acids. CDR3 residues: CASSSKNPDRRDFYEQYV. In DNA form, the CDR3 reads TGTGCCAGCAGCTCGAAAAACCCCGACCGGAGGGATTTCTACGAGCAGTACGTC.

The rearrangement uses TRBV4-3 and TRBJ1-2, with 7 bases identical to TRBD1. Germline lookup yields CDR1 LGHNA and CDR2 YSLEER. Trimming at V came to 3 bases and at J to 5 bases, leaving 9 bases not matched to a gene. This CDR3 region has 15 residues. The CDR3, as DNA: TGCGCCAGCAGCCACGCAACTCAGGGGGTTTATGGCTACACCTTC. This translates into CASSHATQGVYGYTF.

About this clone: At one of its ends the junction is not consistent with the germline gene, which may arise from a read error. CDR3 protein: CAGSSGTSGRATAGELFF. The CDR3 DNA reads TGTGCCGGCAGCTCCGGGACTAGCGGGAGGGCCACCGCCGGGGAGCTGTTTTTT. The chain recombines TRBV7-9 with TRBJ2-2; 16 bases line up with TRBD2. CDR3 length: 18 residues. The germline CDR1 and CDR2 sequences are SEHNR and FQNEAQ (reference sequence).

V gene TRBV12-3 or TRBV12-4 combines with J gene TRBJ2-3, with TRBD1 as a possible D gene (5 bases). This CDR3 has 12 amino acids. Trimming shortened V by 6 bases and J by 7 bases, and 11 bases separated the two germline ends. This chain's CDR3 is CASRPDSHTQYF. In nucleotides, the CDR3 is TGTGCCAGCAGGCCAGACAGTCATACGCAGTATTTT.

The rearrangement uses TRBV6-6 and TRBJ2-5, with 9 bases identical to TRBD1. Germline V gives CDR1 MNHNY, CDR2 SVGAGI (reference sequence). The V and J ends lost 9 bases and 1 base, in that order; junction bases with no gene match: 9. The CDR3 is made up of 15 amino acids. The CDR3 loop reads CASGRTGATQETQYF. Written as DNA, the CDR3 is TGTGCCAGTGGCCGGACAGGGGCGACCCAAGAGACCCAGTACTTC.

This clone was counted a single time. V gene TRBV10-1 combines with J gene TRBJ2-2; TRBD1 is a possible D gene (7 bases). CDR1 is WNHNN and CDR2 is SYGVQD in the germline V gene (reference sequence). Trimming removed 4 bases at V and 8 bases at J, with 20 bases between. CDR3 length: 16 residues. The CDR3 DNA follows: TGCGCCAGCAGTGTTGACAGGGAGGTTCTGCTGGGGGAGCTGTTTTTT. This sequence encodes CASSVDREVLLGELFF.

The chain carries TRBV28 and TRBJ2-7, with D perhaps matching TRBD1 (6 bases). In germline, CDR1 is MDHEN, CDR2 SYDVKM. The CDR3 runs 13 residues. V gave up 7 bases and J gave up 4 bases, with 14 bases separating them. The CDR3 bases are TGTGCCAGCATATCAGGGGCGCGTTACGAGCAGTACTTC. It codes for CASISGARYEQYF.

This sequence joins TRBV29-1 and TRBJ2-1, with D unclear. This CDR3 region has 13 residues. The ends were cut back, 7 bases at V and 9 bases at J, with 19 bases in the middle. CDR1 is SQVTM and CDR2 is ANQGSEA in the germline V gene. CDR3 sequence reads: CSDRQDETSEQFF. The CDR3 bases are TGCAGCGATCGACAAGACGAAACCTCTGAGCAGTTCTTC.